Below, 30 T cell receptor beta chains from the same sample are listed, as sequenced in a study of chemoradiotherapy in HPV16-positive cancers. Sequencing was performed with immunoSEQ multiplex PCR; in TCRdb, only in-frame clones are kept and a portion is missing. The sample yields 6,500 to 10,000 clones, approximately 88% seen once. The specimen comprised blood, sampled from a patient who underwent chemoradiotherapy. These receptors were obtained from a human donor with HPV-associated anogenital cancer.

This CDR3 is CASSERQLINYGYTF. The DNA for the CDR3 is TGTGCCAGCAGTGAACGACAGCTCATTAACTATGGCTACACCTTC. The gene calls are TRBV2 and TRBJ1-2; TRBD1 is a possible D gene (5 bases). Germline CDR1 and CDR2: SNHLY and FYNNEI. V lost 2 bases and J 1 base, leaving 11 bases between the germline ends. This CDR3 contains 15 residues.

This clone was observed a few times. J is TRBJ1-6 and V is TRBV27; D is undetermined. The V gene lost 5 bases and the J gene lost 8 bases, with 10 bases spanning the gap. Germline CDR1 and CDR2: MNHEY and SMNVEV (reference sequence). The length of the CDR3 is 13 residues. Written as DNA, the CDR3 is TGTGCCAGCAGTAGTATTAGAGATTCACCCCTCCACTTT. Its translation is CASSSIRDSPLHF.

The V call is TRBV7-2, the J call TRBJ2-1; 10 bases are shared with TRBD1. The CDR3 is 15 amino acids. The germline V gene has CDR1 SGHTA and CDR2 FQGNSA. With 3 bases clipped from V and 7 bases from J, the junction kept 6 bases outside the gene matches. The CDR3 here is CASSLTGTGVNEQFF. CDR3 coding DNA: TGTGCCAGCAGCTTGACCGGGACAGGGGTGAATGAGCAGTTCTTC.

The V and J genes are TRBV14 and TRBJ2-1; D not certain. From germline, CDR1 is SGHDN and CDR2 FVKESK. This CDR3 is built from 15 residues. V was shortened by 3 bases and J by 6 bases, with 15 bases between the two germline ends. The CDR3 nucleotides are TGTGCCAGCAGCCAGATGAGTAAATTAGGCAATGAGCAGTTCTTC. Amino acid sequence: CASSQMSKLGNEQFF.

The rearrangement links TRBV4-3 to TRBJ2-6; D unresolved. Trimming left V 2 bases short and J 0 bases short, with 8 bases between. Germline V lookup: CDR1 LGHNA, CDR2 YSLEER. The CDR3 covers 16 residues. CDR3 coding DNA: TGCGCCAGCAGCCAACGACATGGCTCTGGGGCCAACGTCCTGACTTTC. Its translation is CASSQRHGSGANVLTF.

The chain uses TRBV19 and TRBJ1-2, with D tentatively TRBD1 (5 bases). CDR3 length equals 13 residues. Germline CDR1 is LNHDA and CDR2 is SQIVND (reference sequence). V was shortened by 3 bases and J by 8 bases, with 13 bases between the two germline ends. Here the CDR3 reads CASSIGTFPGYTF. CDR3 coding DNA: TGTGCCAGTAGTATCGGGACTTTCCCCGGCTACACCTTC.

The V and J genes are TRBV6-1 and TRBJ1-4; the D is unclear. Germline CDR1 and CDR2: MNHNS and SASEGT. Trimming shortened V by 6 bases and J by 7 bases, and 12 bases separated the two germline ends. This CDR3 is 13 amino acids long. The CDR3 protein is CASRATVAEKLFF. The DNA of the CDR3 is TGTGCCAGCAGAGCTACAGTGGCTGAAAAACTGTTTTTT.

The rearrangement uses TRBV6-5 and TRBJ2-2, with 9 bases fitting TRBD1. Germline CDR1 reads MNHEY; CDR2 reads SVGAGI. The V segment lost 3 bases and the J segment 5 bases; nucleotides outside the gene matches: 7. The CDR3 runs to 16 residues. Here the CDR3 DNA reads TGTGCCAGCAGTTATTCGGGACAGGGAATGACCGGGGAGCTGTTTTTT. Translation gives CASSYSGQGMTGELFF.

The rearrangement links TRBV19 to TRBJ1-3; no clear D gene. The V end was cut by 5 bases, the J end by 0 bases, with 8 bases between. The germline gives CDR1 LNHDA, CDR2 SQIVND (reference sequence). The CDR3 consists of 14 residues. The CDR3 DNA follows: TGTGCCAGTAGTCCCGTTGGCTCTGGAAACACCATATATTTT. Its translation is CASSPVGSGNTIYF.

The rearrangement uses TRBV10-3 and TRBJ1-1, with 8 bases that match TRBD1. Unmatched junction bases numbered 9, after V lost 4 bases and J lost 11 bases. Per germline, CDR1 ENHRY and CDR2 SYGVKD. This CDR3 comprises 13 residues. The CDR3 spells CAISGTGLVGAFF. CDR3 nucleotides: TGTGCCATCAGTGGGACAGGGCTGGTTGGGGCTTTCTTT.

The CDR3 bases are TGTGCCTGGAGTACACGGGGGGGCCAGGATACGCAGTATTTT. It yields the protein CAWSTRGGQDTQYF. The chain uses TRBV30 and TRBJ2-3, with 8 bases identical to TRBD2. Germline V gene sequence: CDR1 GTSNPN, CDR2 SVGIG (reference sequence). CDR3 length equals 14 residues. Trimming at V came to 2 bases and at J to 6 bases, leaving 7 bases not matched to a gene. The entire variable domain, with the rest obtained from reference TRBV30 and TRBJ2-3, is as follows: SQTIHQWPATLVQPVGSPLSLECTVEGTSNPNLYWYRQAAGRGLQLLFYSVGIGQISSEVPQNLSASRPQDRQFILSSKKLLLSDSGFYLCAWSTRGGQDTQYFGPGTRLTVL.

The chain is built from TRBV27 and TRBJ2-7; TRBD1 might be the D (6 bases). Trimming cost V 6 bases and J 3 bases, with 15 bases left between them. In germline, CDR1 is MNHEY, CDR2 SMNVEV (reference sequence). The CDR3 loop spans 14 amino acids. The CDR3 here is CASRHLGARYEQYF. CDR3 nucleotide sequence: TGTGCCAGCAGGCATTTGGGGGCCCGCTACGAGCAGTACTTC.

The CDR3 protein is CASSGDRGLNYGYTF. The CDR3 DNA reads as TGTGCCAGCAGCGGGGACAGGGGGCTGAACTATGGCTACACCTTC. The J gene is TRBJ1-2, the V gene TRBV9, with 12 bases identical to TRBD1. The CDR3 spans 15 residues. Germline assignment: CDR1 SGDLS and CDR2 YYNGEE. J gave up 2 bases and V 3 bases, and 2 bases lay outside the gene matches.

The chain has TRBV14 and TRBJ2-1, with D possibly matching TRBD1 (5 bases). The V end lost 4 bases, the J end lost 1 base, and 11 bases lay between the germline ends. The CDR3 is made up of 15 amino acids. Germline V gene data show CDR1 as SGHDN and CDR2 as FVKESK. The CDR3 protein is CASSPRVGSYNEQFF. Here the CDR3 DNA reads TGTGCCAGCAGCCCCAGGGTTGGGTCCTACAATGAGCAGTTCTTC.

The chain recombines TRBV14 with TRBJ2-1; 9 bases fit TRBD2. The CDR3 sequence is 16 residues long. Looked up from germline, CDR1 is SGHDN and CDR2 is FVKESK. The J segment lost 4 bases and the V segment lost 1 base, leaving 5 bases of the junction unmatched. The CDR3 here is CASSQVSGGYYNEQFF. Here the CDR3 DNA reads TGTGCCAGCAGCCAAGTAAGCGGGGGGTATTACAATGAGCAGTTCTTC.

The chain carries TRBV4-1 and TRBJ1-6, with a weak D call TRBD1 (5 bases). This CDR3 is built from 18 residues. CDR1 and CDR2 from the germline V gene are MGHRA and YSYEKL. V shed 0 bases and J shed 0 bases, with 12 bases lying between them. The CDR3 here is CASSQEPWGSSYNSPLHF. The DNA for the CDR3 is TGCGCCAGCAGCCAAGAACCGTGGGGGAGCTCCTATAATTCACCCCTCCACTTT.

The genes are TRBV30 and TRBJ1-1; D is perhaps TRBD1 (5 bases). This CDR3 has 10 amino acids. Germline V gene sequence: CDR1 GTSNPN, CDR2 SVGIG (reference sequence). Trimming pared 7 bases from V and 7 bases from J, leaving 10 bases between. CDR3 protein: CAFMGLEAFF. In DNA form, the CDR3 reads TGTGCCTTTATGGGGCTTGAAGCTTTCTTT.

The rearrangement uses TRBV27 and TRBJ2-3; 13 nucleotides agree with TRBD2. Looked up from germline, CDR1 is MNHEY and CDR2 is SMNVEV (reference sequence). The junction had 6 bases not matched to a gene; V was cut back by 5 bases and J by 4 bases. This CDR3 contains 16 residues. In DNA, the CDR3 is TGTGCCAGCAGTCCCGGGACTAGCGGGGACGCAGATACGCAGTATTTT. This codes for CASSPGTSGDADTQYF.

In its sample, this clone was seen once. The chain links TRBV28 to TRBJ2-7, with a weak D call TRBD1 (6 bases). The CDR3 has 15 residues. Trimming pared 2 bases from V and 4 bases from J, leaving 15 bases between. The V gene's germline CDR1 is MDHEN and CDR2 SYDVKM. Here the CDR3 DNA reads TGTGCCAGCAGTTTAAGGGGGACCTTGGCTTACGAGCAGTACTTC. It translates to CASSLRGTLAYEQYF.

This clone was observed a few times. The chain's CDR3 is CASSLQPNQPQHF. The CDR3 DNA sequence: TGTGCCAGCAGCTTACAGCCTAATCAGCCCCAGCATTTT. V and J are TRBV7-4 and TRBJ1-5; no reliable D call. The CDR3 covers 13 residues. Germline CDR1 reads SGHVT; CDR2 reads SQSDAQ. Trimming cost V 2 bases and J 4 bases, with 6 bases left between them.

The chain recombines TRBV12-5 with TRBJ2-5; tentative D call: TRBD1 (5 bases). The germline V gene encodes CDR1 LGHNT and CDR2 FRNRAP. This CDR3 region has 17 residues. Trimming took 7 bases from V and 4 from J, leaving 25 bases between them. Written as DNA, the CDR3 is TGTGCTAGTGACGATCCGGACACCGGTGGTCTTGTAGAGACCCAGTACTTC. It translates to CASDDPDTGGLVETQYF.

This sequence joins TRBV28 and TRBJ2-2; the match to TRBD2 covers 12 bases. Trimming at V came to 2 bases and at J to 7 bases, leaving 11 bases not matched to a gene. CDR3 size: 18 residues. The V gene's germline CDR1 is MDHEN and CDR2 SYDVKM. CDR3 nucleotide sequence: TGTGCCAGCAGTTTACGCTATTCTAGCGGGGGGGCGGACGGGGAGCTGTTTTTT. Protein sequence: CASSLRYSSGGADGELFF.

The V gene is TRBV6-6, the J gene TRBJ2-1, with TRBD2 as a possible D gene (5 bases). The CDR3 runs 16 residues. Trimming shortened V by 4 bases and J by 4 bases, and 17 bases separated the two germline ends. Germline V gene sequence: CDR1 MNHNY, CDR2 SVGAGI (reference sequence). The CDR3 DNA follows: TGTGCCAGCAGTTCCCCGGACTCCATCTCTTACAATGAGCAGTTCTTC. Its protein product is CASSSPDSISYNEQFF.

The chain links TRBV27 to TRBJ1-1; D call uncertain. V was pared by 0 bases and J by 4 bases, with 9 bases between. The germline V gene has CDR1 MNHEY and CDR2 SMNVEV (reference sequence). The length of the CDR3 is 14 residues. Here the CDR3 DNA reads TGTGCCAGCAGTTTATCTGTTGGGTTCACTGAAGCTTTCTTT. It yields the protein CASSLSVGFTEAFF.

The gene calls are TRBV6-1 and TRBJ2-5, with no clear D. With 3 bases removed from V and 1 base from J, the gap between germline ends came to 12 bases. There are 15 residues in the CDR3. The V gene's germline CDR1 is MNHNS and CDR2 SASEGT. The CDR3, as DNA: TGTGCCAGCAGTGAGCTCCCAAGGGCCCAAGAGACCCAGTACTTC. Its protein product is CASSELPRAQETQYF.

The V and J genes are TRBV9 and TRBJ1-3; D possibly corresponds to TRBD1 (6 bases). Trimming shortened V by 4 bases and J by 0 bases, and 17 bases separated the two germline ends. This CDR3 is built from 17 residues. Germline CDR1 reads SGDLS; CDR2 reads YYNGEE. In DNA form, the CDR3 reads TGTGCCAGCAGCTTCCCAGAGGGGGGTCGCTCTGGAAACACCATATATTTT. It yields the protein CASSFPEGGRSGNTIYF.

This chain links TRBV19 with TRBJ2-7, with TRBD1 identical over 8 bases. CDR1 and CDR2 (germline): LNHDA, SQIVND (reference sequence). V trimming: 5 bases; J trimming: 4 bases; junction bases outside the gene matches: 7. The CDR3 spans 14 residues. CDR3 in amino acids: CASSPGQVSYEQYF. In DNA, the CDR3 is TGTGCCAGTAGTCCGGGACAGGTTTCGTACGAGCAGTACTTC. The whole variable domain, remainder taken from reference TRBV19 and TRBJ2-7, is DGGITQSPKYLFRKEGQNVTLSCEQNLNHDAMYWYRQDPGQGLRLIYYSQIVNDFQKGDIAEGYSVSREKKESFPLTVTSAQKNPTAFYLCASSPGQVSYEQYFGPGTRLTVT.

In DNA, the CDR3 is TGTGCCAGCAGCGAGCCCGGGGCTCTAAGCAATGAGCAGTTCTTC. Its translation: CASSEPGALSNEQFF. The gene calls are TRBV27 and TRBJ2-1; D may match TRBD1 or TRBD2 (5 bases each). The CDR3 contains 15 residues. Per germline, CDR1 MNHEY and CDR2 SMNVEV (reference sequence). V was trimmed by 6 bases and J by 6 bases, leaving 18 bases between them.

The rearrangement uses TRBV7-9 and TRBJ1-4; TRBD1 might be the D (5 bases). The CDR3 length is 16 residues. CDR1 is SEHNR, CDR2 FQNEAQ, per germline (reference sequence). V was cut by 5 bases and J by 0 bases, with 13 bases left in between. The DNA of the CDR3 is TGTGCCAGCAGCCGGGGGGGTGGGGCAACTAATGAAAAACTGTTTTTT. Translating it yields CASSRGGGATNEKLFF.

The rearrangement links TRBV30 to TRBJ2-2, with D possibly matching TRBD1 (6 bases). This CDR3 spans 13 amino acids. V was trimmed by 5 bases and J by 4 bases, leaving 11 bases between them. Germline V CDR1 and CDR2: GTSNPN, SVGIG (reference sequence). CDR3 protein: CAWGGLTTGELFF. The CDR3 DNA follows: TGTGCCTGGGGGGGCCTTACCACCGGGGAGCTGTTTTTT.